The rows below give T cell receptor beta chains drawn from one sample of a study of cytomegalovirus exposure and HLA in healthy donors. Profiled with immunoSEQ multiplex PCR; TCRdb holds only in-frame clones, not every one. The sample consists of around 140,000 clones, roughly 90% of them appearing once. The sequenced material came from PBMCs. The receptors shown here come from a woman aged 40 to 49 in good health and CMV-seronegative. The CDR3 runs from the conserved cysteine through the conserved F or W.

v_gene,j_gene,CDR3aa
TRBV19,TRBJ2-7,CASTLPNTGDHNEQYF
TRBV5-4,NA,CASSLAEGAPYEQYF
TRBV7-2,TRBJ2-2,CASSTGQGGTGELFF
TRBV15,TRBJ1-5,CATSRGALPNQPQHF
TRBV7-9,TRBJ1-5,CASSLFTGGGNQPQHF
TRBV5-1,TRBJ2-1,CASSLLAASYNEQFF
TRBV11-3,TRBJ2-2,CASSYGQGAANTGELFF
TRBV27,TRBJ2-2,CASRGRLRSPTGELFF
TRBV6-1,TRBJ1-5,CASSEGAGGQPQHF
TRBV6-1,NA,CASSFSPYEQYF
TRBV6-1,TRBJ1-2,CASSRPGRGYTF
TRBV10-3,TRBJ2-1,CAISEELAGSNEQFF
TRBV5-4,TRBJ1-1,CASSSRQGNTEAFF
TRBV9,TRBJ2-1,CASSVATSTSGYNEQFF
TRBV5-1,TRBJ2-5,CASSAGAGQAQETQYF
TRBV27,TRBJ2-7,CASSPLSVLRGSLPYEQYF
TRBV28,TRBJ1-4,CASSRRTGGSEKLFF
TRBV11-1,TRBJ2-3,CASSFAYSTTDTQYF
TRBV7-9,TRBJ2-1,CASSLTGAINEQFF
TRBV5-6,TRBJ1-5,CASTLRETLNQPQHF